Below, 7 T cell receptor beta chains from the same sample are listed, as sequenced in a study of OX40 agonist ivuxolimab in advanced cancers. Sequencing used immunoSEQ multiplex PCR; TCRdb keeps in-frame clones, though not all of them. The sample gives some 42,000 clones, just over 85% of which show up once; 21% is in the top ten. Specimen: CD4+ or CD8+ T cells sorted from blood, collected in a trial of the OX40 agonist ivuxolimab. These receptors were obtained from an adult with an advanced solid tumor such as melanoma, head and neck, liver or kidney cancer.

V usage is TRBV7-9 and J usage is TRBJ2-3, with D possibly being TRBD2 (6 bases). The CDR3 extends over 17 amino acids. The V end was cut by 5 bases, the J end by 0 bases, with 18 bases between. Germline values: CDR1 SEHNR, CDR2 FQNEAQ (reference sequence). CDR3 bases: TGTGCCAGCAGCCCGGGCGGGGCAGGTCGAAGCACAGATACGCAGTATTTT. Its protein product is CASSPGGAGRSTDTQYF.

J is TRBJ2-1 and V is TRBV25-1; D remains unclear. This CDR3 spans 11 amino acids. Germline V gene lookup returns CDR1 MGHDK and CDR2 SYGVNS. Trimming left V 4 bases short and J 6 bases short, with 4 bases between. In DNA, the CDR3 is TGTGCCAGCAGTGGAGGCAATGAGCAGTTCTTC. This codes for CASSGGNEQFF.

V usage is TRBV5-6 and J usage is TRBJ1-6; 11 nucleotides align to TRBD1. The J segment lost 10 bases and the V segment lost 4 bases, leaving 7 bases of the junction unmatched. The CDR3 runs to 15 residues. From germline, CDR1 is SGHDT and CDR2 YYEEEE. The CDR3 region is CASSGDRGVGSPLHF. The CDR3 nucleotides read TGTGCCAGCAGCGGGGACAGGGGGGTAGGATCACCCCTCCACTTT.

V gene TRBV9 combines with J gene TRBJ1-1; tentative D call: TRBD1 (6 bases). CDR3 length: 15 residues. Germline V gene lookup returns CDR1 SGDLS and CDR2 YYNGEE. Trimming shortened V by 0 bases and J by 4 bases, and 13 bases separated the two germline ends. The CDR3 DNA reads TGTGCCAGCAGCGTAGTTCAGGGGATGGGCACTGAAGCTTTCTTT. Translated, it gives CASSVVQGMGTEAFF.

The chain is built from TRBV9 and TRBJ2-6; D gene uncertain. V lost 3 bases and J 1 base, leaving 14 bases between the germline ends. The CDR3 totals 17 residues. CDR1 and CDR2 from the germline V gene are SGDLS and YYNGEE. The CDR3 sequence: CASSADRAMSGANVLTF. The CDR3 coding sequence is TGTGCCAGCAGCGCGGACCGGGCCATGTCTGGGGCCAACGTCCTGACTTTC.

The CDR3 loop reads CASSLASGGSYEQYV. The CDR3 DNA reads as TGTGCCAGCAGCTTAGCTAGCGGGGGGTCCTACGAGCAGTACGTC. The V and J genes are TRBV5-5 and TRBJ2-7; the match to TRBD2 covers 11 bases. Germline V gives CDR1 SGHKS, CDR2 YYEKEE (reference sequence). J lost 1 base, V lost 2 bases, and 2 bases had no gene match. The CDR3 is made up of 15 amino acids.

The rearrangement uses TRBV7-9 and TRBJ1-5; 8 bases agree with TRBD1. The CDR3 consists of 15 residues. J was trimmed by 0 bases and V by 5 bases; bases with no gene match: 3. Germline loops: CDR1 SEHNR, CDR2 FQNEAQ (reference sequence). This CDR3 is CASSKTGDSNQPQHF. CDR3 in DNA: TGTGCCAGCAGCAAGACAGGGGATAGCAATCAGCCCCAGCATTTT.